The 24 T cell receptor beta chains given below trace back to one sample, sequenced in a study of CD8+ T cells in alopecia areata. Combined cutaneous lymph node cells underwent sorting by CD4, CD8alpha, NKG2D, NKG2ACE and additional markers. Extraction of RNA preceded its reverse transcription into cDNA, which served as the sequencing template. The table came from immunoSEQ multiplex PCR; TCRdb's copy has only in-frame clones and leaves some out. The repertoire consists of about 300,000 clones, none detected only once. The sequencing input was CD4+ T cells sorted from a lymph node. These receptors all stem from a C3H/HeJ mouse with alopecia areata. MHC haplotype here: H2-k.

Comment on this clone: All gene names here are mouse names. CDR3 sequence reads: CASSRDTNQNTLYF. CDR3 bases read: TGTGCTAGCAGTAGAGATACAAATCAAAAC. The J gene is TRBJ2-4, the V gene TRBV17; no firm D call. The CDR3 goes on 4 residues after the read ends, and that part is filled in from the germline J gene. The CDR3 length is 14 residues. The V and J ends lost 0 bases and 2 bases respectively, with 6 bases between them. Germline V lookup: CDR1 MNHDT, CDR2 YYDKIL.

This clone was counted only a few times. Mouse names are used for the genes. Read coverage stops 4 residues before the CDR3 terminus; the germline J gene supplies the remainder. V is TRBV13-3 and J is TRBJ2-7, with TRBD1 matching 10 bases. The length of the CDR3 is 14 residues. The germline V gene has CDR1 NNHDY and CDR2 SYVADS. J gave up 2 bases and V 4 bases, and 3 bases lay outside the gene matches. The CDR3 is CASSTTGGTYEQYF. The CDR3 DNA, read in part, is TGTGCCAGCAGTACGACAGGGGGCACCTAT.

With respect to this clone: Gene names are mouse gene names. The read halts 3 residues ahead of the CDR3 end, with the missing end drawn from the germline J gene. The sample contains more than one DNA sequence encoding this CDR3. The chain combines TRBV4 with TRBJ1-6; 8 bases are a match to TRBD1. TRBJ1-6 is treated as an ORF (open reading frame) with a function not yet certain. The CDR3 runs to 14 residues. CDR1 is LGHDT and CDR2 is YNNKQL in the germline V gene (reference sequence). Trimming at V came to 4 bases and at J to 6 bases, leaving 2 bases not matched to a gene. CDR3 DNA, as far as it was read: TGTGCCAGCAGCTTACAGGGGGGTAATTCGCCC. It encodes CASSLQGGNSP. The entire CDR3 is CASSLQGGNSPLYF.

On this clone itself: Gene names denote mouse genes. Read sequence stops 4 residues before the CDR3 end, and the germline J gene provides the missing end. Other DNA sequences in the sample encode the same CDR3. J is TRBJ1-1 and V is TRBV13-3; TRBD1 matches 11 bases. This CDR3 has 14 amino acids. V lost 2 bases to trimming and J lost 4 bases; unmatched junction nucleotides: 1. CDR1 is NNHDY and CDR2 is SYVADS in the germline V gene. Incomplete CDR3 DNA: TGTGCCAGCAGTGAAGGGACAGGGGGCACA. Translation gives CASSEGTGGT. The whole CDR3 reads CASSEGTGGTEVFF.

This clone turned up a few times. The genes and germline here are from mouse. The CDR3 end is not reached by the read, which stops 4 residues before it; the germline J gene fills it in. In the same sample, other DNA sequences code for this CDR3. The chain joins TRBV19 to TRBJ2-3; TRBD1 matches at 10 bases. This CDR3 is 14 amino acids long. V was clipped by 7 bases and J by 0 bases; unmatched bases: 2. Germline-derived CDR1 and CDR2 are FNHDT and SITEND (reference sequence). Partial CDR3 DNA: TGTGCCAGCGGGGACAGGGGAAGTGCAGAA. It yields the protein CASGDRGSAE. Given in full, the CDR3 is CASGDRGSAETLYF.

Notes on this clone: The genes and germline here are from mouse. Other DNA variants within this sample encode the same CDR3. The CDR3 DNA, read in part, is TGCACCTGCAGTCGACAGGGGGCAAACTCC. Translated: CTCSRQGANS. The full-length CDR3 reads as CTCSRQGANSDYTF. The rearrangement joins TRBV1 to TRBJ1-2; the match to TRBD1 covers 9 bases. The sequenced fragment ends 4 residues before the CDR3 boundary, so the rest is inferred from the germline J gene. The CDR3 runs 14 residues. From germline, CDR1 is NSQYPW and CDR2 LRSPGD (reference sequence). The trim removed 5 bases at V and 0 bases at J, leaving 1 base unmatched.

With regard to this clone: Gene names and germline match the mouse. The observed sequence ends 4 residues before the CDR3 terminus, with the missing tail filled in from the germline J gene. V gene TRBV1 combines with J gene TRBJ2-7, with 10 positions matching TRBD2. There are 15 residues in the CDR3. Germline values: CDR1 NSQYPW, CDR2 LRSPGD (reference sequence). The CDR3 region is CTCSGLLGGRDEQYF. The CDR3 DNA, read in part, is TGCACCTGCAGTGGCCTTCTGGGGGGGCGCGAT.

This clone was detected a few times. Gene labels here are mouse ones. Read data end 4 residues before the CDR3 end; the end is taken from the germline J gene. The V gene is TRBV13-1, the J gene TRBJ2-1; D may be TRBD1 (6 bases). The CDR3 is 15 residues long. The V end lost 1 base, the J end lost 2 bases, and 10 bases lay between the germline ends. The germline V gene encodes CDR1 NSHNY and CDR2 SYGAGN. The sequenced part of the CDR3 DNA is TGTGCCAGCAGTGATCCGGGACACCACTATGCT. The encoded protein is CASSDPGHHYA. The CDR3 in full is CASSDPGHHYAEQFF.

In regard to this clone: Gene names are the mouse ones. The read terminates 4 residues before the CDR3 end, so the remaining end is supplied by the germline J gene. Other DNA sequences in the sample encode the same CDR3. The chain combines TRBV19 with TRBJ2-1; TRBD1 aligns across 12 bases. The CDR3 is made up of 14 amino acids. Germline V gene data show CDR1 as FNHDT and CDR2 as SITEND (reference sequence). The CDR3 region is CASSKGTGGAEQFF. The CDR3 DNA, read in part, is TGTGCCAGCAGTAAAGGGACAGGGGGCGCT.

Notes on this clone: Each gene name is a mouse one. Read coverage stops 4 residues before the CDR3 terminus; the germline J gene supplies the remainder. V and J are TRBV31 and TRBJ2-1; 8 bases are shared with TRBD2. CDR3 length: 15 amino acids. The germline V gene encodes CDR1 GKSSPN and CDR2 SITVG. Trimming removed 0 bases from V and 6 bases from J; junction bases left unmatched: 7. The covered CDR3 bases are TGTGCCTGGAGTCTAAGGGGGGGGCGCCTTGCT. Residues: CAWSLRGGRLA. The whole CDR3 sequence reads CAWSLRGGRLAEQFF.

This clone has only a few counts. Mouse gene names and germline throughout. The missing CDR3 end, 4 residues past where the read stops, is filled in from the germline J gene. Other DNA sequences from this sample encode an identical CDR3 as well. The chain joins TRBV5 to TRBJ2-5; D is unclear. The CDR3 extends over 15 amino acids. The V gene lost 4 bases and the J gene lost 0 bases, with 11 bases spanning the gap. Germline loops: CDR1 LGHNA, CDR2 YNLKQL (reference sequence). The sequenced part of the CDR3 DNA is TGTGCCAGCAGCCCCCGAACAATTAACCAAGAC. Its translation is CASSPRTINQD. The entire CDR3 reads CASSPRTINQDTQYF.

This clone was recorded at least ten times. The genes and germline here are from mouse. The read gets to within 4 residues of the CDR3 end, and the germline J gene fills in the rest. The V and J genes are TRBV1 and TRBJ1-1; no reliable D call. CDR3 length: 12 residues. Trimming took 1 base from V and 3 from J, leaving 3 bases between them. Germline V gives CDR1 NSQYPW, CDR2 LRSPGD (reference sequence). CDR3 bases read: TGCACCTGCAGTGCAGGGTACACA. It codes for CTCSAGYT. The entire CDR3 is CTCSAGYTEVFF.

This clone turned up a few times. The gene names given are mouse names. The read halts 4 residues ahead of the CDR3 end, with the missing end drawn from the germline J gene. The chain employs TRBV13-1 and TRBJ2-1; maybe TRBD1 (5 bases). Trimming took off 6 bases at V and 1 base at J, with 8 bases between the two ends. Germline V gene lookup returns CDR1 NSHNY and CDR2 SYGAGN. The CDR3 consists of 13 residues. CDR3 residues: CASIRGNYAEQFF. The sequenced part of the CDR3 DNA is TGTGCCAGCATAAGGGGAAACTATGCT.

This clone was seen a few times. Gene and germline names: mouse. CDR3 region: CASSVGGHEQYF. The covered CDR3 bases are TGTGCCAGCAGTGTGGGGGGGCAT. This chain links TRBV13-3 with TRBJ2-7; the match to TRBD2 covers 9 bases. The read gets to within 4 residues of the CDR3 end, and the germline J gene fills in the rest. Germline V lookup: CDR1 NNHDY, CDR2 SYVADS. The length of the CDR3 is 12 residues.

A note on this clone: Mouse gene names and germline throughout. The CDR3 end falls 4 residues outside the read, so it is completed with the germline J gene. The chain carries TRBV19 and TRBJ1-1; TRBD1 is a possible D gene (6 bases). CDR3 size: 12 residues. CDR1 is FNHDT, CDR2 SITEND, per germline (reference sequence). The CDR3 bases that were read are TGTGCCAGCAGCCTCCGGGACAAA. Its translation is CASSLRDK. The complete CDR3 protein is CASSLRDKEVFF.

This clone appeared a few times. The genes are named according to mouse. The missing CDR3 end, 4 residues past where the read stops, is filled in from the germline J gene. The chain recombines TRBV5 with TRBJ1-1, with D possibly matching TRBD1 (6 bases). V lost 0 bases and J lost 0, with 8 bases in between. The CDR3 runs 15 residues. Germline CDR1 and CDR2: LGHNA and YNLKQL (reference sequence). CDR3 amino acids: CASSQDGTTNTEVFF. CDR3 DNA, as far as it was read: TGTGCCAGCAGCCAAGACGGGACAACAAACACA.

In this sample, this clone turned up a few times. Gene labels here are mouse ones. The CDR3 end is not reached by the read, which stops 4 residues before it; the germline J gene fills it in. Other DNA sequences in the sample encode the same CDR3. This chain uses TRBV13-2 with TRBJ2-1; D may be TRBD1 (6 bases). Per the germline V gene, CDR1 is NNHNN and CDR2 is SYGAGS (reference sequence). The CDR3 length is 15 residues. Trimming stripped 0 bases from V and 1 base from J, with 8 bases between. The CDR3 protein is CASGDAGQNYAEQFF. The sequenced CDR3 bases are TGTGCCAGCGGTGATGCCGGACAGAACTATGCT.

There are a few counts of this clone. Gene names refer to mouse genes. The CDR3 end is not reached by the read, which stops 4 residues before it; the germline J gene fills it in. Other DNA variants within this sample encode the same CDR3. This chain connects TRBV19 to TRBJ1-1, with TRBD1 as a possible D gene (5 bases). The germline V and J ends were trimmed by 2 bases and 0 bases, with 8 bases remaining between them. The CDR3 is made up of 14 amino acids. The germline gives CDR1 FNHDT, CDR2 SITEND (reference sequence). The DNA read from the CDR3 is TGTGCCAGCAGTATTCAGGGTGCAAACACA. Translated, it gives CASSIQGANT. The entire CDR3 is CASSIQGANTEVFF.

Turning to this clone: Mouse germline and gene names are used. Coverage ceases 4 residues before the CDR3 finishes, and the germline J gene fills in the end. Other DNA sequences in this specimen translate into the identical CDR3. The rearrangement joins TRBV19 to TRBJ2-2, with 7 nucleotides matching TRBD1. Unmatched junction bases numbered 5, after V lost 5 bases and J lost 4 bases. The CDR3 covers 14 residues. Germline V CDR1 and CDR2: FNHDT, SITEND (reference sequence). The CDR3 loop is CASSRQGGTGQLYF. CDR3 DNA, as far as it was read: TGTGCCAGCAGCAGACAGGGAGGCACCGGG. Combining the CDR3 with reference TRBV19 and TRBJ2-2 gives the whole variable domain GGIITQTPKFLIGQEGQKLTLKCQQNFNHDTMYWYRQDSGKGLRLIYYSITENDLQKGDLSEGYDASREKKSSFSLTVTSAQKNEMAVFLCASSRQGGTGQLYFGEGSKLTVL.

This clone has just a few counts. Mouse gene names and germline throughout. Read coverage stops 4 residues before the CDR3 terminus; the germline J gene supplies the remainder. The sample contains more than one DNA sequence encoding this CDR3. The chain carries TRBV13-1 and TRBJ2-5, with 13 bases fitting TRBD2. CDR1 and CDR2 from the germline V gene are NSHNY and SYGAGN. The CDR3 covers 15 residues. Partial CDR3 DNA: TGTGCCAGCAGTGGGACTGGGGGGGCGCGCGAC. It specifies CASSGTGGARD. The complete CDR3 sequence is CASSGTGGARDTQYF.

On this clone: Any gene name here is a mouse gene name. The CDR3 extends 4 residues past the end of the read, so its final part is completed from the germline J gene. Different DNA sequences within this sample yield the same CDR3. The gene calls are TRBV13-1 and TRBJ2-1; 9 nucleotides line up with TRBD1. The CDR3 runs 13 residues. Germline-derived CDR1 and CDR2 are NSHNY and SYGAGN. Partial CDR3 DNA: TGTGCCAGCAGAGACAGGGGGGGGGCT. Encoded protein: CASRDRGGA. Given in full, the CDR3 is CASRDRGGAEQFF.

This clone has a handful of counts. Here the gene names and germline are mouse. The read ends 4 residues early relative to the CDR3; the germline J gene fills the gap. J is TRBJ2-7 and V is TRBV19, with a possible D match to TRBD1 (5 bases). The CDR3 has 12 amino acids. V lost 3 bases, J lost 3 bases, and 7 bases lay in between. Germline CDR1 FNHDT, CDR2 SITEND (reference sequence). CDR3 DNA, as far as it was read: TGTGCCAGCAGTACAGGGATCTAT. Translating gives CASSTGIY. In full, the CDR3 is CASSTGIYEQYF.

Concerning this clone itself: Germline and genes: mouse. The CDR3 spells CAWSRDRGQGSAETLYF. CDR3 bases read: TGTGCCTGGAGTAGGGACAGGGGGCAGGGTAGTGCAGAA. The V gene is TRBV31, the J gene TRBJ2-3; 12 nucleotides align to TRBD1. Read coverage stops 4 residues before the CDR3 terminus; the germline J gene supplies the remainder. Germline CDR1 and CDR2: GKSSPN and SITVG. V gave up 2 bases and J gave up 0 bases; unmatched junction bases: 6. CDR3 size: 17 residues.

Remarks on this clone: Mouse gene names apply. Other DNA sequences in the same sample also yield this CDR3. CDR3 residues: CASSQDGQGNSDYTF. Incomplete CDR3 DNA: TGTGCCAGCAGCCAAGATGGACAGGGTAACTCC. The chain combines TRBV5 with TRBJ1-2; 8 bases map to TRBD1. The read falls 4 residues short of the CDR3 end, and the missing part is taken from the germline J gene. Germline CDR1 and CDR2: LGHNA and YNLKQL (reference sequence). CDR3 size: 15 residues. V was clipped by 0 bases and J by 2 bases; unmatched bases: 2.